This T cell receptor (beta chain) was recorded in a study of T cell responses to AZD1222 COVID-19 vaccine. Concerning this clone: Its antigen is not known.

Study findings and constraints: CD4 TCRs associated with vaccination spanned spike, dominating at 160-218 and 743-854. At baseline, seropositivity was found in only 5 to 7 AZD1222 recipients. Elevations in Spike-specific TCR breadth and depth followed administration of two AZD1222 doses. Variant regions that are unmutated are reportedly the target of nearly half of spike-specific TCRs.

Measured with immunoSEQ multiplex PCR; TCRdb has only the in-frame clones, and not every one. The sample lists tens of thousands of clones; over 70% were seen once. The CDR3 length is 15 residues. Trimming removed 7 bases from V and 3 bases from J; junction bases left unmatched: 10. Germline V CDR1 and CDR2: MNHEY, SMNVEV (reference sequence). This specimen was peripheral blood, taken on day 0 of AZD1222 vaccination. The genes are TRBV27 and TRBJ1-1; 8 positions agree with TRBD1. The sequence derives from an adult in good health. The CDR3 here is CASKWTGMTDTEAFF. The CDR3 DNA follows: TGTGCCAGCAAGTGGACAGGGATGACGGACACTGAAGCTTTCTTT.